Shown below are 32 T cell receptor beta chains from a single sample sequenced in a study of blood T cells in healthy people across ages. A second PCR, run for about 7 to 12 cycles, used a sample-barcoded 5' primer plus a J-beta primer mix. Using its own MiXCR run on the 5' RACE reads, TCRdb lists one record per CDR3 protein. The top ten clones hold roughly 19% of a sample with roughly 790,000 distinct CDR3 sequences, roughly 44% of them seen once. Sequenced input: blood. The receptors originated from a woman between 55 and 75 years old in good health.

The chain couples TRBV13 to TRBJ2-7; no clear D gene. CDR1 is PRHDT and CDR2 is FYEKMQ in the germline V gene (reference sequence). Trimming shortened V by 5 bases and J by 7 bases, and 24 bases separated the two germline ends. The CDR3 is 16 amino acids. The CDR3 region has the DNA TGTGCCAGCAGCCCCGAGACTTCGCTGGCCTCGAGTGAGCAGTACTTC. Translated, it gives CASSPETSLASSEQYF.

The chain's CDR3 is CASSLSTGQGDIQYF. The CDR3, as DNA: TGTGCCAGCAGTTTATCCACTGGACAGGGAGACATTCAGTACTTC. This sequence joins TRBV28 and TRBJ2-4; 8 bases line up with TRBD1. The germline CDR1 and CDR2 sequences are MDHEN and SYDVKM. The CDR3 totals 15 residues. J gave up 8 bases and V 1 base, and 7 bases lay outside the gene matches.

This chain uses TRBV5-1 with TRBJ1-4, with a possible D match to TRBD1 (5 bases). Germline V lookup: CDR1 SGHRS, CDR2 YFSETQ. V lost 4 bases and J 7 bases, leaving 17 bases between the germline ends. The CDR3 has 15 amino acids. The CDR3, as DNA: TGCGCCAGCAGCCCGCGGACGGGGGAGCGTGAAAAACTGTTTTTT. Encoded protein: CASSPRTGEREKLFF.

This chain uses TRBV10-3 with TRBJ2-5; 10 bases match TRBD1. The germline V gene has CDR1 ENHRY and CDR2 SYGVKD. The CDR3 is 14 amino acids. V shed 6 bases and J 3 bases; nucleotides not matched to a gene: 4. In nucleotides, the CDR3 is TGTGCCATCAGGGCCGGGACAGGGGAAGAGACCCAGTACTTC. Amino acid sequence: CAIRAGTGEETQYF.

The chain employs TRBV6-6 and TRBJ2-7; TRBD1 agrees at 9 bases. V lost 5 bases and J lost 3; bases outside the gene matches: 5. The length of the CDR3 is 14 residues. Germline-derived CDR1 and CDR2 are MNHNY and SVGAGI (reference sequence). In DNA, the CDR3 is TGTGCCAGCAGTGGACCGGGACAGGGCTACGAGCAGTACTTC. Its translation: CASSGPGQGYEQYF.

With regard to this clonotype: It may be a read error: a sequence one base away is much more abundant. The CDR3 sequence: CASSLSRAGTDTQYF. The DNA for the CDR3 is TGTGCCAGCAGCTTAAGTCGAGCGGGCACAGATACGCAGTATTTT. The gene calls are TRBV7-3 and TRBJ2-3, with D possibly being TRBD2 (5 bases). The CDR3 sequence is 15 residues long. The germline V and J ends were trimmed by 1 base and 1 base, with 9 bases remaining between them. Germline CDR1 and CDR2: SGHTA and FQGTGA.

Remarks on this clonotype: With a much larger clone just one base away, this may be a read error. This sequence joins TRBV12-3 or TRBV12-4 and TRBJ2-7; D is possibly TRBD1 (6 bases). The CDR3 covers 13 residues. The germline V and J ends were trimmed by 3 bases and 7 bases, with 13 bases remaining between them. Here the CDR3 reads CASSFDRIGEQYF. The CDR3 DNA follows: TGTGCCAGCAGTTTCGACAGGATAGGGGAGCAGTACTTC.

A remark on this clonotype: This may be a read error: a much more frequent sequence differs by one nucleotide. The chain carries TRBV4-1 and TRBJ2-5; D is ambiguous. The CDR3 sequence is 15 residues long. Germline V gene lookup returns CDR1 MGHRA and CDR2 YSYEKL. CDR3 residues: CASSQAKGASETLYF. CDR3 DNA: TGCGCCAGCAGCCAAGCTAAGGGCGCGTCCGAGACCCTGTACTTC.

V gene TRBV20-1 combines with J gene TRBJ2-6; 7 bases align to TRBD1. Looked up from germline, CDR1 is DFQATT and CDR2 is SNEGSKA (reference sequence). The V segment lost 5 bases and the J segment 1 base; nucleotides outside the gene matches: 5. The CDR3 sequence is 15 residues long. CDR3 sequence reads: CSAYRQGSGANVLTF. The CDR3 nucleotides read TGCAGTGCTTACCGACAGGGATCTGGGGCCAACGTCCTGACTTTC.

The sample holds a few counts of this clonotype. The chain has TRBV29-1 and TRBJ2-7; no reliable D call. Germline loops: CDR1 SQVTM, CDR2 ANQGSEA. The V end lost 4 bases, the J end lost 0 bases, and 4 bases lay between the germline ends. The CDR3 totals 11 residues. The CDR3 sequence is CSVAVSYEQYF. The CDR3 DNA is TGCAGCGTTGCGGTCTCCTACGAGCAGTACTTC.

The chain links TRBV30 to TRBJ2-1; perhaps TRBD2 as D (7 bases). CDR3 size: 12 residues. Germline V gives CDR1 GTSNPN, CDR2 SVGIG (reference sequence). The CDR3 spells CVIGEGGREQFF. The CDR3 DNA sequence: TGTGTCATAGGGGAGGGGGGGAGGGAGCAGTTCTTC.

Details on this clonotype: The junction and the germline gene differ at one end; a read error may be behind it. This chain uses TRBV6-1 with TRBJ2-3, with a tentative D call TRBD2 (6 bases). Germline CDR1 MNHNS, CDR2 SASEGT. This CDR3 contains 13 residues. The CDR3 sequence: CAISATSKDTQYF. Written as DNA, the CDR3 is TGTGCCATCAGTGCAACTAGCAAAGATACGCAGTATTTT.

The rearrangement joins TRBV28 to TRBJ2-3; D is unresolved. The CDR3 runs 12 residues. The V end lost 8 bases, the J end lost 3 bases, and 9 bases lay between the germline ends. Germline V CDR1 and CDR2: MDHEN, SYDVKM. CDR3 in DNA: TGTGCCAGCGGCGGAGAAACAGATACGCAGTATTTT. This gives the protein CASGGETDTQYF.

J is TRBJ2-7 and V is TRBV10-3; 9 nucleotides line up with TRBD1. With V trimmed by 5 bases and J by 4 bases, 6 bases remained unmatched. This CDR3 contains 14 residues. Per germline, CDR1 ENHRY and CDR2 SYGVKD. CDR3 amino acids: CAISQGQGRYEQYF. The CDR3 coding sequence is TGTGCCATCAGTCAAGGACAGGGGAGGTACGAGCAGTACTTC.

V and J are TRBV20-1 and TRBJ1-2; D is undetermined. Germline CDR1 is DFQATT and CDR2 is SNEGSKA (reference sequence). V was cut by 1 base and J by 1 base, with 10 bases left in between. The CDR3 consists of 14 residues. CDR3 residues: CSARAGVDNYGYTF. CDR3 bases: TGCAGTGCTAGAGCCGGGGTGGATAACTATGGCTACACCTTC.

The CDR3, as DNA: TGCGCCAGCAGCGTGGACGGACAGGGCGAAGCTTTCTTT. This codes for CASSVDGQGEAFF. The chain couples TRBV5-1 to TRBJ1-1, with TRBD1 matching 8 bases. After removal of 4 bases from V and 8 bases from J, the junction contained 7 bases not matched to a gene. This CDR3 contains 13 residues. Germline CDR1 is SGHRS and CDR2 is YFSETQ.

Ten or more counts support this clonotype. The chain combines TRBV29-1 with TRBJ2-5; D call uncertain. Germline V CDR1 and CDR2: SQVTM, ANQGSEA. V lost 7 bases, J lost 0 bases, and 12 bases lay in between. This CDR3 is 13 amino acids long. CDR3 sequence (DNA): TGCAGCGCCAAAGAGGTACACCAAGAGACCCAGTACTTC. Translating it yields CSAKEVHQETQYF. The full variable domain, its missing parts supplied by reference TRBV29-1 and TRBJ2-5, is SAVISQKPSRDICQRGTSLTIQCQVDSQVTMMFWYRQQPGQSLTLIATANQGSEATYESGFVIDKFPISRPNLTFSTLTVSNMSPEDSSIYLCSAKEVHQETQYFGPGTRLLVL.

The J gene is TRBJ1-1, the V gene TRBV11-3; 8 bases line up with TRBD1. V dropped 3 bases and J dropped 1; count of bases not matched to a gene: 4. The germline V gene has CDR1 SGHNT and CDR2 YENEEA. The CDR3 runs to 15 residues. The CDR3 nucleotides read TGTGCCAGCAGCTTTTCCGGGACAGGGAACACTGAAGCTTTCTTT. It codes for CASSFSGTGNTEAFF.

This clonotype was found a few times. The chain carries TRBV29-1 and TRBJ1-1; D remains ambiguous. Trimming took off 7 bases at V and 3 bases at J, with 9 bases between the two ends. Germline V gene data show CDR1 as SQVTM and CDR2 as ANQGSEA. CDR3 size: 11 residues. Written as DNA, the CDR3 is TGCAGCGAAGGTCGATACACTGAAGCTTTCTTT. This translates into CSEGRYTEAFF.

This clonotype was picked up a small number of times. The CDR3 DNA sequence: TGCAGTGCTAGCTTGGAAGGGCGACGAGAAAAACTGTTTTTT. It encodes CSASLEGRREKLFF. This chain joins TRBV20-1 and TRBJ1-4, with D unclear. Trimming left V 3 bases short and J 8 bases short, with 16 bases between. This CDR3 is built from 14 residues. CDR1 is DFQATT, CDR2 SNEGSKA, per germline (reference sequence).

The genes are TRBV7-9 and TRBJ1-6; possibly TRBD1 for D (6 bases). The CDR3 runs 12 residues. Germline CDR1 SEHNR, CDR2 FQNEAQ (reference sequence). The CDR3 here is CAGGQRNSPLHF. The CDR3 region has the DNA TGTGCGGGGGGGCAGCGTAATTCACCCCTCCACTTT. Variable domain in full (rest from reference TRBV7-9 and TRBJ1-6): DTGVSQNPRHKITKRGQNVTFRCDPISEHNRLYWYRQTLGQGPEFLTYFQNEAQLEKSRLLSDRFSAERPKGSFSTLEIQRTEQGDSAMYLCAGGQRNSPLHFGNGTRLTVT.

Here the CDR3 reads CASSRLAGHEQYF. DNA for the CDR3: TGTGCCAGCAGCCGACTAGCGGGACACGAGCAGTACTTC. This chain uses TRBV6-6 with TRBJ2-7, with 11 bases lining up with TRBD2. J lost 5 bases, V lost 6 bases, and 3 bases had no gene match. Germline V gives CDR1 MNHNY, CDR2 SVGAGI (reference sequence). This CDR3 has 13 residues.

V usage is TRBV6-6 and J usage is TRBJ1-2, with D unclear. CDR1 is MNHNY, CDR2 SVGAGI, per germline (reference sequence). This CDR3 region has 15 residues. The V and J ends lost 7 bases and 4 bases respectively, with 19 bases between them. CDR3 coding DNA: TGTGCCAGCACGCAGGATCTTGGGGTATCCTATGGCTACACCTTC. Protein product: CASTQDLGVSYGYTF.

CDR3 in DNA: TGTGCCAGCACGCCCCTACCGGGAGAGACCCAGTACTTC. Translation: CASTPLPGETQYF. V and J are TRBV7-2 and TRBJ2-5, with D unclear. The ends were cut back, 7 bases at V and 4 bases at J, with 13 bases in the middle. The CDR3 extends over 13 amino acids. Germline lookup yields CDR1 SGHTA and CDR2 FQGNSA.

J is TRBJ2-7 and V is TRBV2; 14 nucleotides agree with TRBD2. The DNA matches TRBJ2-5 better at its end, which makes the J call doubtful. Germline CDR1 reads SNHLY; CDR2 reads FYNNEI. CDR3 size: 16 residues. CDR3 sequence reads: CASTDGTSGSGETQYF. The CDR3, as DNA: TGTGCCAGCACTGATGGGACTAGCGGGAGCGGGGAGACCCAGTACTTC.

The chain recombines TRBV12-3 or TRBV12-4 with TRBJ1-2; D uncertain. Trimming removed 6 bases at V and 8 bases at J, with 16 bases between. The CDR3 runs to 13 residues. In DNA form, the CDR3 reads TGTGCCAGCAGCCACGGACTGGGCGGCGGCTACACCTTC. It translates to CASSHGLGGGYTF.

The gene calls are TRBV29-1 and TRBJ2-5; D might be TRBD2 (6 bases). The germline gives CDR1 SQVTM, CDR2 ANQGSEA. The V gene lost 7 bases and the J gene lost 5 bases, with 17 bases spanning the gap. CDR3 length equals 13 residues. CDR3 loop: CSAGGFGGETQYF. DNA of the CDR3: TGCAGCGCTGGGGGGTTCGGAGGGGAGACCCAGTACTTC.

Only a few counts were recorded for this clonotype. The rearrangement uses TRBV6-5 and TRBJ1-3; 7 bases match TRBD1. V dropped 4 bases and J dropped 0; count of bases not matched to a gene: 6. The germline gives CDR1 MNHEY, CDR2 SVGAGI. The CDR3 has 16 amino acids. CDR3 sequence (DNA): TGTGCCAGCAGTTCCCCGGGACAGCGCTCTGGAAACACCATATATTTT. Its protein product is CASSSPGQRSGNTIYF.

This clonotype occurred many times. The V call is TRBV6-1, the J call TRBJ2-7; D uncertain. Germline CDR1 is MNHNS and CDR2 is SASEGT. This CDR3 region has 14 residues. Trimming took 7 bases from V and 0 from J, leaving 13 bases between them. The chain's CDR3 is CASTLDLSSYEQYF. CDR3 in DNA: TGTGCCAGCACCCTGGACCTCTCCTCCTACGAGCAGTACTTC.

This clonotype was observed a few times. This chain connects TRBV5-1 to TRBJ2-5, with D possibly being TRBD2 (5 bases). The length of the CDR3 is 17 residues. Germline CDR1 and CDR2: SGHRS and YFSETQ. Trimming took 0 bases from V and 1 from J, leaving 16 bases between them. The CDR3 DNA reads TGCGCCAGCAGCTTGGAGTCCTCGACGGGAATCCAAGAGACCCAGTACTTC. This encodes CASSLESSTGIQETQYF. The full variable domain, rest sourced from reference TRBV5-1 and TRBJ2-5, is KAGVTQTPRYLIKTRGQQVTLSCSPISGHRSVSWYQQTPGQGLQFLFEYFSETQRNKGNFPGRFSGRQFSNSRSEMNVSTLELGDSALYLCASSLESSTGIQETQYFGPGTRLLVL.

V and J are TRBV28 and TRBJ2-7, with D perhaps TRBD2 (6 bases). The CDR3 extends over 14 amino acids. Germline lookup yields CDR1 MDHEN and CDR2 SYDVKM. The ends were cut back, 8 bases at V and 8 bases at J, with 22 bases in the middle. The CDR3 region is CASRGAGTFPKQYF. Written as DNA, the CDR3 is TGTGCCAGCCGAGGGGCAGGGACTTTCCCTAAGCAGTACTTC.

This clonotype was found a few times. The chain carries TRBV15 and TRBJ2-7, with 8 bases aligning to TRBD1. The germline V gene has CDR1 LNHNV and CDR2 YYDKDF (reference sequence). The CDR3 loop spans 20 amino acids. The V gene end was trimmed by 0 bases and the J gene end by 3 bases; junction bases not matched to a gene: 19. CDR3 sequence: CATSRDMGTGPDLRYYEQYF. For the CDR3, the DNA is TGTGCCACCAGCAGAGATATGGGGACAGGTCCTGACCTCCGATACTACGAGCAGTACTTC.